The clone carrying this T cell receptor beta chain has ten or more counts. From germline, CDR1 is DFQATT and CDR2 SNEGSKA (reference sequence). The CDR3 has 13 amino acids. Stated time point: after trial treatment. As for treatment: LDRT plus nivolumab, ipilimumab, low-dose cyclophosphamide and aspirin (RACIN trial). The study gave donors nivolumab, ipilimumab, aspirin, low-dose cyclophosphamide and low-dose radiotherapy. Gene-specific TRAV and TRBV primers were used for first-strand cDNA, covering alpha and beta chains. With a constant-region primer and a V-primer adapter, TCRs were subjected to approximately 18 PCR cycles of amplification. mRNA that had been isolated underwent amplification through in vitro transcription. MiXCR, run by TCRdb on the reads, gives a single entry per CDR3 protein. The table shows 100,000 or so distinct CDR3 sequences, with around 21% occurring only once. These data come from a study of low-dose radiotherapy and immunotherapy resistance in tumors. Study context: A total of 6.5 Gy was given to Cohort 1 as 0.5 Gy per fraction every 2 weeks. Intravenously given cyclophosphamide 200 mg/m2 followed a two-week schedule that placed each dose one day before radiation and immunotherapy.

This clonotype originated in a male donor with prostate cancer. The sample here was PBMCs, taken after low-dose radiotherapy plus immunotherapy. This chain connects TRBV20-1 to TRBJ2-1; TRBD2 matches 9 bases. CDR3 loop: CSRVAGEHNEQFF. The CDR3 DNA is TGCAGCCGTGTAGCGGGGGAGCACAATGAGCAGTTCTTC.